The 14 T cell receptor beta chains in this list originate from one sample, sequenced in a study of T cell repertoires in cytomegalovirus infection. Their cognate antigens are unknown. TCRdb reprocessed the reads with MiXCR, giving one entry per CDR3 protein. The sample includes about 310,000 distinct CDR3 sequences, just under 25% seen only once; the top ten take 13%. The sample consisted of cultured PBMCs, taken from culture after CMV antigen stimulation. These receptors all come from a human donor in good health (CMV status not recorded). Some clones in this sample may be carry-over from other donors' samples.

The chain has TRBV20-1 and TRBJ2-7; TRBD1 matches 7 bases. This CDR3 comprises 14 residues. Losses at the gene ends were 8 bases for V and 1 base for J; bases not matched to a gene: 11. Per germline, CDR1 DFQATT and CDR2 SNEGSKA (reference sequence). CDR3 DNA sequence: TGCAGTTCGACTACAGGGGCATTGTCCTACGAGCAGTACTTC. Protein sequence: CSSTTGALSYEQYF.

This chain joins TRBV11-3 and TRBJ2-5; 9 bases fit TRBD1. From germline, CDR1 is SGHNT and CDR2 YENEEA. V was clipped by 5 bases and J by 5 bases; unmatched bases: 9. This CDR3 is 15 amino acids long. Written as DNA, the CDR3 is TGTGCCAGCAGCGCATACAGGGGGCGGGAGGAGACCCAGTACTTC. This translates into CASSAYRGREETQYF.

The CDR3 nucleotides are TGTGCCAGCAGCTTTGTCCAGGGGCACACCATATATTTT. Encoded protein: CASSFVQGHTIYF. The chain recombines TRBV5-4 with TRBJ1-3, with a possible D match to TRBD1 (6 bases). V was pared by 2 bases and J by 8 bases, with 11 bases between. This CDR3 has 13 residues. Germline CDR1 SGHNT, CDR2 YYREEE (reference sequence).

The chain couples TRBV6-2 or TRBV6-3 to TRBJ2-1, with 9 nucleotides matching TRBD2. The CDR3 extends over 13 amino acids. J was trimmed by 6 bases and V by 11 bases; bases with no gene match: 8. Germline CDR1 and CDR2: MNHEY and SVGEGT. This CDR3 is CAAELAGSNEQFF. CDR3 in DNA: TGTGCCGCGGAGCTAGCGGGATCCAATGAGCAGTTCTTC.

The CDR3 protein is CASQGSLGDGYTF. The CDR3 coding sequence is TGTGCCAGCCAGGGGAGTTTAGGGGATGGCTACACCTTC. The V gene is TRBV28, the J gene TRBJ1-2, with D tentatively TRBD1 (6 bases). Trimming pared 8 bases from V and 6 bases from J, leaving 16 bases between. This CDR3 is 13 amino acids long. Germline lookup yields CDR1 MDHEN and CDR2 SYDVKM.

The V gene is TRBV7-8, the J gene TRBJ2-1; D gene ambiguous. Germline CDR1 is SGHVS and CDR2 is FQNEAQ. Deletions cut 1 base from V and 8 bases from J, with 9 bases between. CDR3 length equals 13 residues. CDR3 bases: TGTGCCAGCAGCTTAGTACAGAGCTATGAGCAGTTCTTC. This encodes CASSLVQSYEQFF.

The gene calls are TRBV6-2 or TRBV6-3 and TRBJ2-2; TRBD2 aligns across 14 bases. V lost 8 bases and J lost 9; bases outside the gene matches: 11. From germline, CDR1 is MNHEY and CDR2 SVGEGT. The CDR3 runs to 16 residues. The CDR3 DNA reads as TGTGCCAGCGCCGACCCGGGACTAGCGGGAGTCTGGGAGCTGTTTTTT. Its translation: CASADPGLAGVWELFF.

This clonotype was seen a handful of times. This chain connects TRBV23-1 to TRBJ2-7; TRBD1 matches 8 bases. TRBV23-1 is an open reading frame, and its role is uncertain. This CDR3 has 15 residues. The V gene end was trimmed by 4 bases and the J gene end by 2 bases; junction bases not matched to a gene: 7. In DNA form, the CDR3 reads TGCGCCAGCAGTCCGCGAAAACAGGGGGCCTACGAGCAGTACTTC. This codes for CASSPRKQGAYEQYF.

This clonotype has a count of ten or more. The V call is TRBV7-2, the J call TRBJ2-1, with 11 positions matching TRBD2. The CDR3 totals 15 residues. With V trimmed by 5 bases and J by 3 bases, 3 bases remained unmatched. Germline lookup yields CDR1 SGHTA and CDR2 FQGNSA. For the CDR3, the DNA is TGTGCCAGCAGCGAGACTAGCGGGAACTACAATGAGCAGTTCTTC. Protein: CASSETSGNYNEQFF.

About this clonotype itself: Because it lacks the conserved phenylalanine or tryptophan at the end, this CDR3 is likely a read error. The chain links TRBV12-3 or TRBV12-4 to TRBJ1-5; maybe TRBD1 (6 bases). The germline V and J ends were trimmed by 3 bases and 6 bases, with 15 bases remaining between them. This CDR3 is 15 amino acids long. The CDR3 sequence: CASSLDSPGVQPQHG. DNA of the CDR3: TGTGCCAGCAGTTTGGACAGCCCAGGGGTTCAGCCCCAGCATGGC.

This clonotype was counted between two and nine times. This chain links TRBV12-3 or TRBV12-4 with TRBJ1-2, with D tentatively TRBD1 (5 bases). This CDR3 region has 14 residues. V was cut by 0 bases and J by 1 base, with 6 bases left in between. Here the CDR3 reads CASSLAGRNYGYTF. The CDR3 coding sequence is TGTGCCAGCAGTTTAGCGGGGCGTAACTATGGCTACACCTTC.

The chain is built from TRBV7-6 and TRBJ1-2, with D perhaps matching TRBD1 (5 bases). The CDR3 covers 14 residues. V was cut by 3 bases and J by 7 bases, with 15 bases left in between. Germline lookup yields CDR1 SGHVS and CDR2 FNYEAQ. The CDR3 DNA reads as TGTGCCAGCAGCTTTGAAGGGGCGATCGTTGGCTACACCTTC. Encoded protein: CASSFEGAIVGYTF.

This clonotype has ten or more counts. The rearrangement uses TRBV7-2 and TRBJ2-1; TRBD2 is a possible D gene (6 bases). V was shortened by 5 bases and J by 9 bases, with 20 bases between the two germline ends. There are 15 residues in the CDR3. Looked up from germline, CDR1 is SGHTA and CDR2 is FQGNSA. CDR3 nucleotides: TGTGCCAGCAGCCCGAGCGGGCGCGGGTTCGGTGAGCAGTTCTTC. Its translation: CASSPSGRGFGEQFF.

The chain links TRBV7-4 to TRBJ1-1; a possible D gene is TRBD1 (5 bases). Germline lookup yields CDR1 SGHVT and CDR2 SQSDAQ. This CDR3 comprises 14 residues. Trimming took 2 bases from V and 5 from J, leaving 12 bases between them. CDR3 sequence (DNA): TGTGCCAGCAGCTTATACGACGGGGGGACTGAAGCTTTCTTT. Its protein product is CASSLYDGGTEAFF.